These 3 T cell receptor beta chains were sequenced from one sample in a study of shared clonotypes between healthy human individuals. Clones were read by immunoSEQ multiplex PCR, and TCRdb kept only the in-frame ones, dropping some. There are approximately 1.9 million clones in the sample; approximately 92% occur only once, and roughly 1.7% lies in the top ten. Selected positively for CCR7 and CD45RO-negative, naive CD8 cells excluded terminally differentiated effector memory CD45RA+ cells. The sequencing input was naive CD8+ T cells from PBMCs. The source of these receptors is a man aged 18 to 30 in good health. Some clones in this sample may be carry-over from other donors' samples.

The chain's CDR3 is CASSLVAGVAYNEQFF. The CDR3 region has the DNA TGTGCCAGCAGCTTAGTAGCGGGAGTGGCCTACAATGAGCAGTTCTTC. The rearrangement uses TRBV7-8 and TRBJ2-1; TRBD2 aligns across 9 bases. The length of the CDR3 is 16 residues. V shed 1 base, J shed 2 bases, and the junction held 3 bases outside the gene matches. Germline V gene lookup returns CDR1 SGHVS and CDR2 FQNEAQ.

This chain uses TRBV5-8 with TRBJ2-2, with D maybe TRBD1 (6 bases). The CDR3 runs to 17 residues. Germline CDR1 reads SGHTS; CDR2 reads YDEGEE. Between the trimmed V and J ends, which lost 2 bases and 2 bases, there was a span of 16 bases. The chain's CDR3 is CASSFYRDEGNTGELFF. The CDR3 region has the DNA TGTGCCAGCAGCTTTTACAGGGATGAAGGCAACACCGGGGAGCTGTTTTTT.

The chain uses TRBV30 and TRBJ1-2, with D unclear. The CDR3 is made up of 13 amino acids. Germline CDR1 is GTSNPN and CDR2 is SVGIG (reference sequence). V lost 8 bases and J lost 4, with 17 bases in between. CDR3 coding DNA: TGTGCCAGCACCTCGTGGATAAGCTATGGCTACACCTTC. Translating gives CASTSWISYGYTF.